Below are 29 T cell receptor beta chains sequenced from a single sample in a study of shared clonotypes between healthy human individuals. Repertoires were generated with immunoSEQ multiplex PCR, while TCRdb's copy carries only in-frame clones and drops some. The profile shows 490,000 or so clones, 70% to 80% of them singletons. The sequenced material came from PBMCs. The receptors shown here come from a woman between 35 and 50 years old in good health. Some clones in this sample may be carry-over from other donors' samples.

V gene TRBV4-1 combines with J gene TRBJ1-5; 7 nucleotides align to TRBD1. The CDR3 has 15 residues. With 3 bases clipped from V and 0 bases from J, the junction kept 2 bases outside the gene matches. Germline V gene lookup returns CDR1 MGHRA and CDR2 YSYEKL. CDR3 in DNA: TGCGCCAGCAGCCATGGGACAGCTAGCAATCAGCCCCAGCATTTT. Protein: CASSHGTASNQPQHF.

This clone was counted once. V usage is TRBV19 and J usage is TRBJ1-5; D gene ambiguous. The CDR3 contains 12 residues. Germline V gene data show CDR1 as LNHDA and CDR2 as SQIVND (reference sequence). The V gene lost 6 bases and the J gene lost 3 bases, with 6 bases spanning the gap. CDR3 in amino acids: CASRRNNQPQHF. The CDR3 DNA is TGTGCCAGTAGGAGAAACAATCAGCCCCAGCATTTT.

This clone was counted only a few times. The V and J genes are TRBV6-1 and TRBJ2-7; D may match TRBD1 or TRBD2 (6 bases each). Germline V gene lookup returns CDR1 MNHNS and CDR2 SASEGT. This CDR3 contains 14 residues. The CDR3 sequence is CVLRGGRGSYEQYF. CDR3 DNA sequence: TGTGTCCTACGAGGGGGGAGAGGTTCCTACGAGCAGTACTTC.

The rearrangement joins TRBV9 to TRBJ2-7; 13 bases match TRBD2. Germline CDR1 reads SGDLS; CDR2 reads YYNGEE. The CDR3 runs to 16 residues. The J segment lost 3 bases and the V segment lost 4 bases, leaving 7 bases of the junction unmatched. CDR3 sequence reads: CASSSGTSGTYYEQYF. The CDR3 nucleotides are TGTGCCAGCAGCTCCGGGACTAGCGGGACCTACTACGAGCAGTACTTC.

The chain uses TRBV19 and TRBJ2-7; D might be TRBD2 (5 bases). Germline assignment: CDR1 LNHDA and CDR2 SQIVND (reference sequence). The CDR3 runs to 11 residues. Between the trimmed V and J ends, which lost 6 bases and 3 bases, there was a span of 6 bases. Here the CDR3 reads CASRLGYEQYF. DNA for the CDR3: TGTGCCAGTAGACTAGGCTACGAGCAGTACTTC.

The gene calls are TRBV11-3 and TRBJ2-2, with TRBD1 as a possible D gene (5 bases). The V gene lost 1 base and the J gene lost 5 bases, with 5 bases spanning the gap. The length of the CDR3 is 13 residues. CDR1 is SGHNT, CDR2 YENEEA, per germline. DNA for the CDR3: TGTGCCAGCAGCTTAGCAGGGACCGGGGAGCTGTTTTTT. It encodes CASSLAGTGELFF.

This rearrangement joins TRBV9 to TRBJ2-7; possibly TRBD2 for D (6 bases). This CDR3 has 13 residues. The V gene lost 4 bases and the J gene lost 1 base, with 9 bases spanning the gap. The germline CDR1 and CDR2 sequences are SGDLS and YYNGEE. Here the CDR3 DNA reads TGTGCCAGCAGCCGGGCGGGATCCTACGAGCAGTACTTC. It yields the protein CASSRAGSYEQYF.

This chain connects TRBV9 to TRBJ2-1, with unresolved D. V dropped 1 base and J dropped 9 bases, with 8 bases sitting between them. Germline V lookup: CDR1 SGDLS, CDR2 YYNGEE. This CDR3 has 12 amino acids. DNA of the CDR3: TGTGCCAGCAGCGTAATTCGCGGTGAGCAGTTCTTC. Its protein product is CASSVIRGEQFF.

This chain's CDR3 is CATSKGRDEQFF. In DNA form, the CDR3 reads TGTGCCACCAGCAAGGGCCGGGATGAGCAGTTCTTC. The chain couples TRBV15 to TRBJ2-1; no reliable D call. V was clipped by 4 bases and J by 8 bases, with 9 bases between them. Germline CDR1 LNHNV, CDR2 YYDKDF (reference sequence). The length of the CDR3 is 12 residues.

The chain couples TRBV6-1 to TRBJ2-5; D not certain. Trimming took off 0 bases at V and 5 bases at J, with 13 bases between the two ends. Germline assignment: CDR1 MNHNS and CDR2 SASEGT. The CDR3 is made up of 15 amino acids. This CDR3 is CASSEANGLWETQYF. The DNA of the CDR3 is TGTGCCAGCAGTGAAGCAAATGGGCTCTGGGAGACCCAGTACTTC.

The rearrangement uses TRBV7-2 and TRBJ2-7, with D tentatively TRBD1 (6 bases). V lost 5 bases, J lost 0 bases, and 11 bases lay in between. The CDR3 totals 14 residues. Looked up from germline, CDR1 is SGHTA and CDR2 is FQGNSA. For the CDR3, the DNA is TGTGCCAGCAGCCTACAGGGCCTCTCCTACGAGCAGTACTTC. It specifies CASSLQGLSYEQYF. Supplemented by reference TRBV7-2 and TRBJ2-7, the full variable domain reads GAGVSQSPSNKVTEKGKDVELRCDPISGHTALYWYRQSLGQGLEFLIYFQGNSAPDKSGLPSDRFSAERTGGSVSTLTIQRTQQEDSAVYLCASSLQGLSYEQYFGPGTRLTVT.

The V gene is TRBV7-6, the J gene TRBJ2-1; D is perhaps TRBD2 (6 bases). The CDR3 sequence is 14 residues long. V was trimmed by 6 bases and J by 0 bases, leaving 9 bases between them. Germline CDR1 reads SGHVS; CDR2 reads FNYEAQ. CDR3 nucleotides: TGTGCCAGCAGGGGACTTAGCTCCTACAATGAGCAGTTCTTC. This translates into CASRGLSSYNEQFF.

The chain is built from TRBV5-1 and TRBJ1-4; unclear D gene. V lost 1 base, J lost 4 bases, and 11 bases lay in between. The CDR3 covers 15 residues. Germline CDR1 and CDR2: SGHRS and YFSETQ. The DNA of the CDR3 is TGCGCCAGCAGCTTGTTGGGATCTAATAATGAAAAACTGTTTTTT. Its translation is CASSLLGSNNEKLFF. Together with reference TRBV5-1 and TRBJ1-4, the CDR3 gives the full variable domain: KAGVTQTPRYLIKTRGQQVTLSCSPISGHRSVSWYQQTPGQGLQFLFEYFSETQRNKGNFPGRFSGRQFSNSRSEMNVSTLELGDSALYLCASSLLGSNNEKLFFGSGTQLSVL.

Written as DNA, the CDR3 is TGTGCCAGCAGCTCCCCCCACCCACAAGAGACCCAGTACTTC. This sequence encodes CASSSPHPQETQYF. The rearrangement uses TRBV7-9 and TRBJ2-5; D is ambiguous. Trimming cost V 4 bases and J 2 bases, with 11 bases left between them. In germline, CDR1 is SEHNR, CDR2 FQNEAQ (reference sequence). The CDR3 runs to 14 residues.

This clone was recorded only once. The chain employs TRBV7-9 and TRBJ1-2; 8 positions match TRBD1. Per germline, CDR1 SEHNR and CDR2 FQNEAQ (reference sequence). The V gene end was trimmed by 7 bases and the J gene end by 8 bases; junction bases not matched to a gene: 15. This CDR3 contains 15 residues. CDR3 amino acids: CASNYRQGASEGYTF. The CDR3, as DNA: TGTGCCAGCAACTACCGCCAGGGGGCATCAGAAGGCTACACCTTC.

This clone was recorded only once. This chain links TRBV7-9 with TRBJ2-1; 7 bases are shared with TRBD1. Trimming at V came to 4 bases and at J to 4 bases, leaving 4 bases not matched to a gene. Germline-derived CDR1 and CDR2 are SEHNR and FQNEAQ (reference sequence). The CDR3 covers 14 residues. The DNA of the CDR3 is TGTGCCAGCAGCTGGGACAGTTCTTACAATGAGCAGTTCTTC. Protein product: CASSWDSSYNEQFF.

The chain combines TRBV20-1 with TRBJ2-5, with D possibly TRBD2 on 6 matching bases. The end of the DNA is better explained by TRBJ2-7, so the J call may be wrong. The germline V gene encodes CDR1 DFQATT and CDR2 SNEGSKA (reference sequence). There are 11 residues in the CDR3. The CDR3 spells CSRLVLGEQYF. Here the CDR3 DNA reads TGCAGCAGACTAGTCTTAGGCGAGCAGTACTTC.

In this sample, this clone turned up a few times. DNA for the CDR3: TGTGCCAGCAGCTTAGAGATCGGGCTACAGTACTTC. Amino acid sequence: CASSLEIGLQYF. This sequence joins TRBV7-9 and TRBJ2-7; D gene uncertain. The CDR3 totals 12 residues. Germline assignment: CDR1 SEHNR and CDR2 FQNEAQ (reference sequence). The V end lost 1 base, the J end lost 10 bases, and 11 bases lay between the germline ends.

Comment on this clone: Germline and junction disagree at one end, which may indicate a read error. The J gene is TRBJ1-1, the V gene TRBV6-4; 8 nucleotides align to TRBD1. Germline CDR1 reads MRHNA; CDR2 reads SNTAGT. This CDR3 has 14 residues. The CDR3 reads CAISGDRGDTEAFF. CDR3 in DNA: TGTGCCATCAGTGGAGACAGGGGCGACACTGAAGCTTTCTTT.

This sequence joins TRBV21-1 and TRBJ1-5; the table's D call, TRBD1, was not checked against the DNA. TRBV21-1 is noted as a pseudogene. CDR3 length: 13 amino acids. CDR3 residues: CASSKVRGQPQHF. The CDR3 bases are TGTGCCAGCAGCAAAGTGAGGGGGCAGCCCCAGCATTTT.

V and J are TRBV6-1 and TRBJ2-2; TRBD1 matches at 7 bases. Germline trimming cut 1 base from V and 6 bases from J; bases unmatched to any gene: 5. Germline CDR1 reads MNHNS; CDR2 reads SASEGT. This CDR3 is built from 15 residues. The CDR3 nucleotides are TGTGCCAGCAGTGAAGAGCGACAGGGCGCCGGGGAGCTGTTTTTT. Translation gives CASSEERQGAGELFF.

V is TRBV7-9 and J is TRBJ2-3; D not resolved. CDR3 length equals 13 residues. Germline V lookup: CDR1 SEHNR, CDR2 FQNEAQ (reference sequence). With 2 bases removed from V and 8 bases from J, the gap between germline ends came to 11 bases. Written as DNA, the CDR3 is TGTGCCAGCAGCTTAATTCCTAGTTCTACGCAGTATTTT. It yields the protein CASSLIPSSTQYF.

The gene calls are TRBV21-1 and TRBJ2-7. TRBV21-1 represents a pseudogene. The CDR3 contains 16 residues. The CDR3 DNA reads TGTGCCAGCAGCGGAACCGGGGCCACAACGACGCACGAGCAGTACTTC. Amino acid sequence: CASSGTGATTTHEQYF.

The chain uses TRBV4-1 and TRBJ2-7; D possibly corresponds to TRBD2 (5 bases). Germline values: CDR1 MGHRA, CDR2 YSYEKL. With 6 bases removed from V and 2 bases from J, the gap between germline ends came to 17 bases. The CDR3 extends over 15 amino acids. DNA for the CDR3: TGCGCCAGCAGTAAGTCGGGGTTCGGGACCTACGAGCAGTACTTC. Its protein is CASSKSGFGTYEQYF.

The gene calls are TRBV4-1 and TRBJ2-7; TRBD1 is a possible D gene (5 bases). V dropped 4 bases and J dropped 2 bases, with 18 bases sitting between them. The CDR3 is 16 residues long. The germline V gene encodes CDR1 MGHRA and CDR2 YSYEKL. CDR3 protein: CASSPIPGLLTYEQYF. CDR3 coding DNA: TGCGCCAGCAGCCCCATCCCAGGGCTCCTAACCTACGAGCAGTACTTC.

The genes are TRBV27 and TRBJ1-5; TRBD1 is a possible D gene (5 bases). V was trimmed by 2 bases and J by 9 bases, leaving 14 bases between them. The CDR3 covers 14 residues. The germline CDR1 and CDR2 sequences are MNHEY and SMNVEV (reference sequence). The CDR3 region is CASSLPPAGRPQHF. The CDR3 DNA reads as TGTGCCAGCAGTTTACCCCCGGCGGGACGGCCCCAGCATTTT.

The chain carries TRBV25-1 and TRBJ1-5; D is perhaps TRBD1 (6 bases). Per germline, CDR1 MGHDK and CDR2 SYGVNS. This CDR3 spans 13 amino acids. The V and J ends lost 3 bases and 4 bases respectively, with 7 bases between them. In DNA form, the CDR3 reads TGTGCCAGCAGTGACCAGGGGAATCAGCCCCAGCATTTT. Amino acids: CASSDQGNQPQHF.

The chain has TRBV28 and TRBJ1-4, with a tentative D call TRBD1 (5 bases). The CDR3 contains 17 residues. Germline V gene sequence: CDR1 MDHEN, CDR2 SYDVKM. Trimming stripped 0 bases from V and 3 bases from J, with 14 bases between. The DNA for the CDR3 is TGTGCCAGCAGTTTATGGGCCCGCACAGGCCCTAATGAAAAACTGTTTTTT. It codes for CASSLWARTGPNEKLFF.

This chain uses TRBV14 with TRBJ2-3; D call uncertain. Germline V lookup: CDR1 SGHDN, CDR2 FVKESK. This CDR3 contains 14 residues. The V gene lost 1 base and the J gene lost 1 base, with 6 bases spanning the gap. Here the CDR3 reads CASSQVSGTDTQYF. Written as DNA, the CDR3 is TGTGCCAGCAGCCAAGTGAGCGGCACAGATACGCAGTATTTT.